This TCR beta chain appears in the sequencing data of a study of blood T cell repertoires in COVID-19. Turning to the study itself: Whether acute or convalescent, the COVID-19 samples came from the United States, Italy and Spain.

In the original analysis: The assay estimated nucleated cells by amplifying reference gene primers. Libraries were prepared by immunoSEQ multiplex PCR; TCRdb keeps only in-frame clonotypes and omits some of them. V, J and clone size derive from that table, while D and trimming were established from the DNA sequence. The sample records 65,000 to 75,000 clones, about 80% being singletons. The CDR3 totals 15 residues. Trimming removed 5 bases from V and 3 bases from J; junction bases left unmatched: 8. CDR1 LNHDA and CDR2 SQIVND come from the germline V gene (reference sequence). The rearrangement links TRBV19 to TRBJ2-7, with 9 positions matching TRBD1. The clonotype was recovered from a human donor in a cohort sampled during active COVID-19. Sequenced input: peripheral blood. The CDR3 is CASSDTGTGSYEQYF. The DNA for the CDR3 is TGTGCCAGTAGTGACACCGGGACAGGGAGCTACGAGCAGTACTTC.